This passage covers 4 T cell receptor beta chains from one sample sequenced in a study of OX40 agonist ivuxolimab in advanced cancers. The method was immunoSEQ multiplex PCR; TCRdb's version includes in-frame clones alone and lacks a portion of them. The sample carries more than 35,000 clones, roughly 72% recorded once. The sequencing used CD4+ or CD8+ T cells sorted from blood, collected in a trial of the OX40 agonist ivuxolimab. The receptors come from an adult with an advanced solid tumor such as melanoma, head and neck, liver or kidney cancer.

The V gene is TRBV2, the J gene TRBJ1-2, with 9 nucleotides matching TRBD1. CDR3 size: 14 residues. Germline assignment: CDR1 SNHLY and CDR2 FYNNEI. Trimming cost V 9 bases and J 1 base; bases outside gene matches: 6. The CDR3: CASTTGGSNYGYTF. The CDR3 DNA follows: TGTGCCAGTACCACAGGGGGCAGTAACTATGGCTACACCTTC.

V and J are TRBV5-6 and TRBJ2-3; D gene ambiguous. The CDR3 loop spans 15 amino acids. V was shortened by 2 bases and J by 2 bases, with 12 bases between the two germline ends. CDR1 and CDR2 from the germline V gene are SGHDT and YYEEEE. The CDR3 DNA reads TGTGCCAGCAGCTTCACAGCGCAATACACAGATACGCAGTATTTT. This encodes CASSFTAQYTDTQYF.

The V call is TRBV11-2, the J call TRBJ1-4; TRBD1 agrees at 9 bases. The length of the CDR3 is 16 residues. The V segment lost 5 bases and the J segment 6 bases; nucleotides outside the gene matches: 10. CDR1 and CDR2 from the germline V gene are SGHAT and FQNNGV. The CDR3 loop reads CASSNRDRDGDEKLFF. The CDR3, as DNA: TGTGCCAGCAGCAACCGGGACAGGGACGGTGATGAAAAACTGTTTTTT.

This clone is medium-sized. The chain employs TRBV11-1 and TRBJ1-1; D is uncertain. The CDR3 consists of 11 residues. In germline, CDR1 is SGHAT, CDR2 FQDESV (reference sequence). V was trimmed by 5 bases and J by 7 bases, leaving 8 bases between them. As DNA, the CDR3 is TGTGCCAGCAGCCTAATCGGTGAAGCTTTCTTT. Translating gives CASSLIGEAFF.